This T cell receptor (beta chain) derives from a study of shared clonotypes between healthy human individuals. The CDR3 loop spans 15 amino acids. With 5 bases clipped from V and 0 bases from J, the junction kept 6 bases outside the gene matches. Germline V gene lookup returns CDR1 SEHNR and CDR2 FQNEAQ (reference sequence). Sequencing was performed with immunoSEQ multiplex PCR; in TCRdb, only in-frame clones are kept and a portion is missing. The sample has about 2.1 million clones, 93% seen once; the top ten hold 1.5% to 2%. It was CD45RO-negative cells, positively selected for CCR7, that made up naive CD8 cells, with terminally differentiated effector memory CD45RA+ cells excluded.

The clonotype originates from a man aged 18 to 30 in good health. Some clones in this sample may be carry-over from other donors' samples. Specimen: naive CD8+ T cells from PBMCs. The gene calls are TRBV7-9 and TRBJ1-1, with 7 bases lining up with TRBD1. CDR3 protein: CASSKGTVMNTEAFF. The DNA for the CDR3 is TGTGCCAGCAGCAAGGGGACAGTCATGAACACTGAAGCTTTCTTT.